The clone carrying this TCR beta chain was observed a single time. As yet, its antigen is unknown. CD4+ T cells from unexposed donors were obtained before the COVID-19 pandemic (2011-2018). Measured with immunoSEQ multiplex PCR; TCRdb has only the in-frame clones, and not every one. The repertoire includes around 69,000 clones, about 94% of them detected once, and over 0.11% sits in the top ten. These data originate in a study of CD4 T cells in relation to SARS-CoV-2 and coronaviruses. Findings of the study overall: Crossreactive clones expanded significantly less to SARS-CoV-2 than monoreactive clones. In around three fifths of donors, memory CD4+ clonotypes crossrecognized SARS-CoV-2 and at least one common cold coronavirus spike.

Germline V gene sequence: CDR1 MDHEN, CDR2 SYDVKM. Trimming cost V 2 bases and J 8 bases, with 15 bases left between them. The CDR3 loop spans 14 amino acids. Sequencing was carried out using naive CD4+ T cells from PBMCs. Subset reported: naive CD4+ T cells isolated by negative enrichment. The chain couples TRBV28 to TRBJ1-2; tentatively, D is TRBD1 (5 bases). The TCR comes from a human donor in good health. For the CDR3, the DNA is TGTGCCAGCAGTTTACCGGGAGGACGGGACGGCTACACCTTC. The encoded protein is CASSLPGGRDGYTF.